The clone carrying this T cell receptor beta chain appeared a few times. What it binds is unknown. This sample stems from a study of molecular identifiers for immune sequencing clone quantification. About the study: Replicate experiments divided RNA from about 21,000 or 97,000 naive CD8 cells into five parts and sequenced four.

Bulk TCR libraries used previously described methods and listed TCR primers. From the PCR reads, TCRdb called clonotypes with MiXCR, one entry per CDR3 protein. The sample records approximately 500,000 distinct CDR3 sequences, around 25% being singletons. Germline CDR1 LNHDA, CDR2 SQIVND (reference sequence). CDR3 size: 15 residues. V was pared by 2 bases and J by 2 bases, with 3 bases of the junction left unmatched. Overall study results and limits: Single-cell amounts of spiked Jurkat TCR RNA were reportedly detectable among over 900,000 naive cells.

V usage is TRBV19 and J usage is TRBJ1-5; 7 bases are a match to TRBD1. This TCR was sampled from a human donor in good health. Some libraries in this study had Jurkat cell RNA spiked in. The sample consisted of naive CD8+ T cells from blood, with Jurkat cell RNA spiked in. Sample subset: FACS-sorted CD8+CD4-CCR7+CD45RA+ naive T cells. CDR3 loop: CASSIIGQGNQPQHF. CDR3 DNA: TGTGCCAGTAGTATAATCGGACAGGGCAATCAGCCCCAGCATTTT.